This paragraph covers one T cell receptor (beta chain) sequence. Its cognate antigen has yet to be identified. The record has no base qualities; no much larger clone is one base away. The cohort consisted of 650 to 850 healthy bone marrow donors. At the time of sampling, every cohort member was nominally healthy, though immune exposures that went unrecorded were likely present. The donor tested CMV seropositive, placing the donor among the 250 to 350 seropositive members of the cohort. A peripheral blood sample was collected from each donor, and TCR beta sequencing was performed on peripheral blood mononuclear cells. The Qiagen DNeasy Blood Extraction Kit was used to extract genomic DNA from the blood cell samples. CDR1 SGHRS and CDR2 YFSETQ are derived from the germline V gene. The V and J ends are trimmed by 0 bases and 0 bases, leaving 9 bases between them. The CDR3 starts with the cysteine, ends with the phenylalanine, and has 15 residues. Only CDR3 DNA remains: 45 bases, in frame from the first base.

The sample is drawn from a study of cytomegalovirus exposure and HLA in healthy donors (dated by TCRdb to the late 2010s). For the wider study: In an earlier analysis of roughly 590 of the donors, roughly 300 Gb of sequence data and 117 million unique TCR beta sequences from about 190 million T cells were reported. An early release that covered more than 550 HLA-typed donors contained approximately 300 gigabases of sequencing data and around 85 million unique TCR sequences. The genetic ancestry cluster associated with self-reported Caucasian donors included about 81% of the roughly 400 genotyped donors. The aim of the study was to test whether cataloging public T cell receptors could identify signatures of past pathogen exposure. The study profiled the T cell repertoires of 500 to 800 subjects by immunosequencing and related them to cytomegalovirus serostatus. Along with the approximately 620-subject first cohort, a separate validation cohort of over 90 different subjects was used. High-throughput TCR immunosequencing, statistical association of individual TCRs with disease status, and machine learning were combined to predict cytomegalovirus infection status. A later analysis re-examined previously published TCR beta repertoires from over 500 donors and added high-resolution HLA genotyping to investigate patterns of TCR occurrence. Rather than drawing on any new phenotypic data, the later analysis identified candidate immune exposures from TCR beta sequences and the way those sequences occurred across donors. To decide whether each TCR beta V gene segment behaved as functional or pseudogenic, an earlier analysis of some 600 of the donors relied on high-throughput TCR beta sequencing. Donor age, sex, ethnicity and CMV serostatus were compiled alongside the repertoire data. A later genetic analysis used genome-wide SNP genotypes for about 60% of the roughly 700 donors, treating that subset as a discovery cohort. Every repertoire in the discovery cohort had been generated on one and the same sequencing platform. HLA typing included class I and class II loci at four-digit resolution. Typing coverage varied by locus: about 629-640 donors for A, B, C, DRB1 and DQB1; roughly 520 for DQA1; around 610 for DPA1; about 450 for DPB1. Because of strong linkage in the cohort, a few DR-DQ haplotypes were treated as single units for association and clustering. Among some 410 genotyped donors of the cohort, an average of 235,054 unique TCR beta nucleotide sequences were sequenced per donor, around 18% of them non-productive. The investigation overall reported the following: Strong co-occurrence of HLA alleles, especially DR and DQ, made assigning TCR associations to individual alleles difficult. Specific HLA alleles were associated with 15,000 to 20,000 TCR beta sequences at a false discovery rate of 0.05 in a later analysis. In the study, roughly 160 TCR beta chains were listed as associated with cytomegalovirus. In a later analysis, most CMV-associated TCR beta chains were found to appear HLA-restricted, with HLA associations seemingly driven largely by CMV exposure. Because some donors lacked HLA typing at each locus, the association tests relied only on the typed subset. Compared with the roughly 700-donor mean, donors in an Asian-associated ancestry cluster had fewer N-insertions in productive TCRs, according to a later genetic analysis. Only TCR beta chains were sequenced in this cohort, and the absence of alpha or paired-chain data limited detectable features. CMV serostatus was the only immune exposure information available for the cohort. A group of highly shared sequence variants was considered likely to be a technical artifact of the sequencing pipeline. The 87-base-pair reads could not distinguish some IMGT-functional V segments, including TRBV6-2 and TRBV6-3, so those segments were excluded. A further reported finding was that TCR beta sequences accurately predicted the HLA-A and HLA-B alleles for most subjects in the first cohort. A later analysis found that TCR association rates varied across HLA loci, with DRB1 alleles showing the most associated TCRs and HLA-C alleles the fewest. A few of the identified cytomegalovirus-associated TCR beta chains were confirmed in vitro to be specific for cytomegalovirus antigens. Because counts were too low, about 15 rarely observed V segments, including chromosome 9 orphons, were left out of the earlier analysis of some 640 of the donors. Most TCR sequences were seen in very few donors, while some public TCRs were found in many individuals. A later analysis reported that several top co-occurrence clusters appeared linked to parvovirus B19, influenza, CMV and Epstein-Barr virus. In a later analysis, HLA-associated TCR beta chains showed more clonal expansion and lower generation probabilities than non-associated chains that were equally common. A later genetic analysis associated a missense DCLRE1C variant with V-gene and J-gene trimming of TCR beta chains, and an independent cohort replicated the association. It was suggested by the authors that the approach could potentially be generalized to other disease states and immunological phenotypes. The classifier was reported to diagnose cytomegalovirus status with high specificity and sensitivity in both the original and validation cohorts. Broadly in line with IMGT annotations, most TCR beta V segments showed up in productive rearrangements about 87% or about 30% of the time in an earlier analysis of 587 of the donors. Sequencing depth was assumed to be roughly uniform across donors in the presence/absence analyses, though that assumption may not hold. Correlated functional status among segregating V segments might reflect linkage disequilibrium, but an unknown experimental factor could not be ruled out.

Libraries were made using the immunoSEQ multiplex PCR assay. The multiplex PCR relied on a mix of 60 forward primers for TCR Vbeta segments and 13 reverse primers for TCR Jbeta segments. Amplification of the CDR3 region of rearranged TCR beta genes was performed with a multiplex PCR assay on genomic DNA. The Illumina HiSeq System was used to sequence the amplified TCR beta libraries as 87-base-pair reads. From the authors' description of their analysis: Across the 600 to 700 repertoires, a later analysis counted approximately 83 million unique TCR beta chains, around 10 million of which were shared by at least two donors. A nearest-neighbor algorithm error-corrected the raw reads and collapsed the reads into unique sequences, merging closely related sequences to remove PCR and sequencing errors. To assign V, D and J gene segments, CDR3 sequences were aligned to IMGT reference sequences. For a sequence to be retained, a match of at least six nucleotides to both a V gene segment and a J gene segment was required. A rearrangement was called productive if the CDR3 had no stop codons and remained in frame with V and J, and every other rearrangement was called non-productive. Following IMGT convention, CDR3 was defined as the stretch from the second conserved V-encoded cysteine up to the conserved J-encoded phenylalanine. The earlier analysis of 587 of the donors excluded sequences that lacked an unambiguous match to a single V gene segment. An earlier analysis of fewer than 750 of the donors classified V segments as functional when productive rearrangements were above 56.7% and as segregating when the standard deviation between donors was above 5%. A statistical classification framework was developed to diagnose cytomegalovirus status using the catalog of TCR beta chain sequences. In a later analysis, V and J genes were assigned by comparing TCR nucleotide sequences against IMGT/GENE-DB human TR gene sequences. Using the TCRdist pipeline, a later analysis assigned CDR3 sequences along with most-parsimonious VDJ recombination scenarios. In a later analysis, each TCR beta chain was defined by its CDR3 amino acid sequence together with its V-gene family, and reads without a unique V-gene family were excluded. To address suspected cross-contamination and a sequencing artifact, a later analysis removed around 590 highly shared, low-generation-probability nucleotide sequences. A later analysis calculated a clonal expansion index for each public chain from normalized within-repertoire ranks of inferred template counts. A later analysis computed generation probabilities with a VDJ recombination model fitted to out-of-frame rearrangements, and checked the results against IGoR. Hypergeometric tests were used in a later analysis to score TCR-TCR, TCR-HLA and TCR-CMV co-occurrence, with a repertoire-size bias correction applied to the TCR pairs. A later analysis estimated false discovery rates by permuting HLA or CMV assignments 20 times. In a later analysis, co-occurring TCRs were grouped using DBSCAN, and TCRdist sequence similarity was added for clustering within HLA-allele-positive subsets. Co-occurrence clustering excluded repertoires with fewer than 30,000 or more than 120,000 public chains, plus five with anomalous nucleotide sharing. TCRdb holds this immuneACCESS table with in-frame rearrangements only. Some clones are missing; in checked studies, unresolved V genes explain under half, and the rest has no known cause. The DNA gave D and trimming, while V, J and clone size come from that table. This sample comprises about 140,000 clones, 75% of them detected only once. The ten biggest clones cover about 11% of the sample.

Here the chain combines TRBV5-1 and TRBJ1-1; the D region possibly corresponds to TRBD1 (6 bases align). The clonotype comes from a man aged 18 to 29 in good health and CMV-seropositive. What was sequenced was PBMCs. The DNA is as follows: TGCGCCAGCAGCTTGGGAGGGGGAATGAACACTGAAGCTTTCTTT. This codes for CASSLGGGMNTEAFF.